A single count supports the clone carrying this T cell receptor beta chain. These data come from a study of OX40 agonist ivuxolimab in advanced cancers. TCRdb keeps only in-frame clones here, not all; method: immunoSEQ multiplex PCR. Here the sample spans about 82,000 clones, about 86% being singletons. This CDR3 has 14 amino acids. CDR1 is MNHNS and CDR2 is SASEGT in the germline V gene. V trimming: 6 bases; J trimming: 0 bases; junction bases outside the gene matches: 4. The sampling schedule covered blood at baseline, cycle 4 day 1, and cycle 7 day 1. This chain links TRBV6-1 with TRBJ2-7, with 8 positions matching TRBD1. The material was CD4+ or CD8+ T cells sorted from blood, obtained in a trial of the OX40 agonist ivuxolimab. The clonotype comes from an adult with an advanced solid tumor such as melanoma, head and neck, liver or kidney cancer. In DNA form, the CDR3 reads TGTGCCAGCAGCGTTGACAGGGGCTCCTACGAGCAGTACTTC. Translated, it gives CASSVDRGSYEQYF.